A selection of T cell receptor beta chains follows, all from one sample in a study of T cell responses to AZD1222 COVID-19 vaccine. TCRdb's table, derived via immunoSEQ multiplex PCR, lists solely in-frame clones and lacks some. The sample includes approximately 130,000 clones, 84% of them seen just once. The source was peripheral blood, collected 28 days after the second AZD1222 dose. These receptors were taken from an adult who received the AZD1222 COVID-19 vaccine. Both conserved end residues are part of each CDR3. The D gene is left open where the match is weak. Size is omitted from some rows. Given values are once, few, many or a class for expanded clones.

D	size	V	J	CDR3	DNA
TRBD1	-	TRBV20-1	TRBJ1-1	CSASTVRGKYGTEAFF	TGCAGTGCTAGTACCGTCAGGGGGAAATACGGCACTGAAGCTTTCTTT
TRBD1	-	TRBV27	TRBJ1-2	CASKTGGYGYTF	TGTGCCAGCAAAACAGGGGGCTATGGCTACACCTTC
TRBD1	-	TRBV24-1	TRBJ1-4	CATRGTGDEKLFF	TGTGCCACCAGGGGGACAGGGGATGAAAAACTGTTTTTT
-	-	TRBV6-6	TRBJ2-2	CASMIEGSGELFF	TGTGCCAGCATGATTGAGGGGTCCGGGGAGCTGTTTTTT
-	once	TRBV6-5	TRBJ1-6	CASSYQGRDSPLHF	TGTGCCAGCAGTTACCAGGGTAGGGATTCACCCCTCCACTTT
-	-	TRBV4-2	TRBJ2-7	CASSQDDPIGEQYF	TGTGCCAGCAGCCAAGATGACCCGATCGGGGAGCAGTACTTC
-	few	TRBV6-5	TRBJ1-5	CASRLGGASNQPQHF	TGTGCCAGCAGGTTAGGGGGGGCCAGCAATCAGCCCCAGCATTTT
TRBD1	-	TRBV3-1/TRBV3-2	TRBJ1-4	CASSYRQGRGEKLFF	TGTGCCAGCAGCTATCGACAGGGGAGGGGAGAAAAACTGTTTTTT
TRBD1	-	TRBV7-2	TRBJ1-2	CASSQGGGRGYTF	TGTGCCAGCAGCCAAGGAGGGGGCCGTGGCTACACCTTC
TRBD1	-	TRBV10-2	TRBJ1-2	CASIGPGQGNYGYTF	TGCGCCAGTATCGGACCGGGACAGGGGAACTATGGCTACACCTTC
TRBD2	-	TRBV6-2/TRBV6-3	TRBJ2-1	CASSYGGSSYNEQFF	TGTGCCAGCAGTTACGGCGGGAGCTCCTACAATGAGCAGTTCTTC
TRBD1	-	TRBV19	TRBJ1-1	CASSSYRGGTEAFF	TGTGCCAGTAGTTCTTACAGGGGTGGTACTGAAGCTTTCTTT
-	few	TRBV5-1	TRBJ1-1	CASSYDSPRRMNTEAFF	TGCGCCAGCAGCTACGACAGCCCCCGAAGAATGAACACTGAAGCTTTCTTT
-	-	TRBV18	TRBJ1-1	CASSPINGDTEAFF	TGTGCCAGCTCACCGATAAACGGGGACACTGAAGCTTTCTTT
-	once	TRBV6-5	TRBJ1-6	CATGIGREDSPLHF	TGTGCCACCGGAATAGGCAGGGAGGATTCACCCCTCCACTTT
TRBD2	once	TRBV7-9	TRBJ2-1	CASSLAGTSEGEQFF	TGTGCCAGCAGCTTGGCCGGGACTAGCGAAGGTGAGCAGTTCTTC
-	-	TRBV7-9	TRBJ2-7	CASSPVSSYEQYF	TGTGCCAGCAGCCCCGTCAGCTCCTACGAGCAGTACTTC